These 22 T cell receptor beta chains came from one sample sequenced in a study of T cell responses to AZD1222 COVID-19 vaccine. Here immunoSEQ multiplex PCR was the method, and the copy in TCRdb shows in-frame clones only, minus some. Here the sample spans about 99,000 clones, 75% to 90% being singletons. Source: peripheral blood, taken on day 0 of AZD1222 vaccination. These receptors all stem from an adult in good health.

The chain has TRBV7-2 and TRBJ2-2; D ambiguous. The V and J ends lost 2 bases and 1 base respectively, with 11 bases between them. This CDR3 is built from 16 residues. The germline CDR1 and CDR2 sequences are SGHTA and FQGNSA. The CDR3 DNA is TGTGCCAGCAGCTTAAGGGAAGGCCAGAACACCGGGGAGCTGTTTTTT. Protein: CASSLREGQNTGELFF.

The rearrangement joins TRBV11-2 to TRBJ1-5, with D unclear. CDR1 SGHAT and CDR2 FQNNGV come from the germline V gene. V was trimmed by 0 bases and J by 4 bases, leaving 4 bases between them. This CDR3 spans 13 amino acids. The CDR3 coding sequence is TGTGCCAGCAGCTTAGATCGGAATCAGCCCCAGCATTTT. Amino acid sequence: CASSLDRNQPQHF. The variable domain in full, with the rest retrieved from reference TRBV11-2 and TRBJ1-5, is EAGVAQSPRYKIIEKRQSVAFWCNPISGHATLYWYQQILGQGPKLLIQFQNNGVVDDSQLPKDRFSAERLKGVDSTLKIQPAKLEDSAVYLCASSLDRNQPQHFGDGTRLSIL.

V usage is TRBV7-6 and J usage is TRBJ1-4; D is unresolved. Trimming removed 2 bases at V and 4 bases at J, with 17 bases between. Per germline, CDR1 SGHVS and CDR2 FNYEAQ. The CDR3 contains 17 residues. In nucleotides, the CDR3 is TGTGCCAGCAGCTTAAATCGCGCTGGGCTGAGTAATGAAAAACTGTTTTTT. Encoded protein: CASSLNRAGLSNEKLFF.

DNA for the CDR3: TGTGCCAGCAGCTTGTGGGGGTCAGGGAGGAATCAGCCCCAGCATTTT. This encodes CASSLWGSGRNQPQHF. V usage is TRBV5-8 and J usage is TRBJ1-5, with TRBD1 as a possible D gene (5 bases). V lost 1 base to trimming and J lost 4 bases, with 15 bases between them. Germline assignment: CDR1 SGHTS and CDR2 YDEGEE. The CDR3 sequence is 16 residues long.

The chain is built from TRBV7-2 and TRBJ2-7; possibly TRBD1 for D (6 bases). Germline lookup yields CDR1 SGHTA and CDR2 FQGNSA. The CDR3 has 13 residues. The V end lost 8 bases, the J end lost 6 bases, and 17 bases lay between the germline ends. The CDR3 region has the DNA TGTGCCAGCTTGACAGGCAACTCCCGCGAGCAGTACTTC. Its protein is CASLTGNSREQYF.

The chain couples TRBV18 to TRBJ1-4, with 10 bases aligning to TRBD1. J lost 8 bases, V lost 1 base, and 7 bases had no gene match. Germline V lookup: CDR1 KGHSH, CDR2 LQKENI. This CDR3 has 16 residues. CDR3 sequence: CASSPLPGTGAEKLFF. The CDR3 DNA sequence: TGTGCCAGCTCACCACTTCCCGGGACAGGGGCCGAAAAACTGTTTTTT. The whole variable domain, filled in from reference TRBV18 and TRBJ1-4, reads NAGVMQNPRHLVRRRGQEARLRCSPMKGHSHVYWYRQLPEEGLKFMVYLQKENIIDESGMPKERFSAEFPKEGPSILRIQQVVRGDSAAYFCASSPLPGTGAEKLFFGSGTQLSVL.

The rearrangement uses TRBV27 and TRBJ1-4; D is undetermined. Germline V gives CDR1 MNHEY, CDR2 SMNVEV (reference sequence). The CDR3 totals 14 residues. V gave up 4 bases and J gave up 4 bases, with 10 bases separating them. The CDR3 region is CASSSHPGNEKLFF. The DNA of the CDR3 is TGTGCCAGCAGTTCTCATCCGGGTAATGAAAAACTGTTTTTT.

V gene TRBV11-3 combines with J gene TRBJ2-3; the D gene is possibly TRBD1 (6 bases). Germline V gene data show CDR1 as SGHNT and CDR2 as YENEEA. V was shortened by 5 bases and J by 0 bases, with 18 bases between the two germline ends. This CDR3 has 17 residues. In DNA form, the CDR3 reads TGTGCCAGCAGCGCCAGTCCGCAGGGGTCTAGCACAGATACGCAGTATTTT. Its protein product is CASSASPQGSSTDTQYF.

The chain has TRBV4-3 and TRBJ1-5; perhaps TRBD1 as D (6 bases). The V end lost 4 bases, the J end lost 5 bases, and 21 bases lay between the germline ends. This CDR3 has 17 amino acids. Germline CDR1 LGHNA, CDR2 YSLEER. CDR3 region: CASSPARGGRGDQPQHF. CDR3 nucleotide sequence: TGCGCCAGCAGCCCCGCGAGGGGGGGGCGCGGGGATCAGCCCCAGCATTTT.

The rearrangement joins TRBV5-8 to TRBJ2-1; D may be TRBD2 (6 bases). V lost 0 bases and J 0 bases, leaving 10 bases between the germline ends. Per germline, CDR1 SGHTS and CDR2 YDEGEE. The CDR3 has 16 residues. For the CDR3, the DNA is TGTGCCAGCAGCTTGGGTGTCGGGAGCTCCTACAATGAGCAGTTCTTC. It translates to CASSLGVGSSYNEQFF.

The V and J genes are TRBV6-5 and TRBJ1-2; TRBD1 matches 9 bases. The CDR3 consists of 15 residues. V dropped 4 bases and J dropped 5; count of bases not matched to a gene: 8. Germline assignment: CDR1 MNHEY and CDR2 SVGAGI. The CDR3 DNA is TGTGCCAGCAGTTCCGCTACGACAGGGGGATATGGCTACACCTTC. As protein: CASSSATTGGYGYTF.

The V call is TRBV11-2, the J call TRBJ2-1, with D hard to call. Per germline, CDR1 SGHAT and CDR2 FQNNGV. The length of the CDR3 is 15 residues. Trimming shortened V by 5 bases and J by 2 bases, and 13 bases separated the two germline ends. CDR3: CASSPQPGPYNEQFF. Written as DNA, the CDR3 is TGTGCCAGCAGCCCCCAGCCTGGTCCCTACAATGAGCAGTTCTTC.

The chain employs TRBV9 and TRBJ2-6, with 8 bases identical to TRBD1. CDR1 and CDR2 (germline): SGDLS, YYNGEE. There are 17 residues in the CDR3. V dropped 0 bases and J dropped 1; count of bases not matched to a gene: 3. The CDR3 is CASSVATGGSGANVLTF. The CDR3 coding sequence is TGTGCCAGCAGCGTAGCCACAGGGGGATCTGGGGCCAACGTCCTGACTTTC. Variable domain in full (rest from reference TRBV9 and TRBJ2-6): DSGVTQTPKHLITATGQRVTLRCSPRSGDLSVYWYQQSLDQGLQFLIQYYNGEERAKGNILERFSAQQFPDLHSELNLSSLELGDSALYFCASSVATGGSGANVLTFGAGSRLTVL.

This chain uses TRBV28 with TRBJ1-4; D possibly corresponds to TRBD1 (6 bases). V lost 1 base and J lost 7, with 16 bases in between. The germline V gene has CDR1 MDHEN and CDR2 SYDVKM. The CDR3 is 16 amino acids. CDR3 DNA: TGTGCCAGCAGTTTATTGCCCGGACAGCCTGGTGAAAAACTGTTTTTT. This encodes CASSLLPGQPGEKLFF.

CDR3 amino acids: CASSVRQGSSSPLHF. The CDR3 coding sequence is TGTGCCAGCAGCGTACGACAGGGAAGTAGTTCACCCCTCCACTTT. J is TRBJ1-6 and V is TRBV5-4, with 7 bases aligning to TRBD1. The CDR3 spans 15 residues. V lost 4 bases and J lost 9; bases outside the gene matches: 10. CDR1 and CDR2 from the germline V gene are SGHNT and YYREEE (reference sequence).

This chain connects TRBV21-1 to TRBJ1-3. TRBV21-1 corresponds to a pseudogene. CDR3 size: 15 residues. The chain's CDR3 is CASSKAAGRGNTIYF. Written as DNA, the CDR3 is TGTGCCAGCAGCAAAGCAGCAGGGAGGGGAAACACCATATATTTT.

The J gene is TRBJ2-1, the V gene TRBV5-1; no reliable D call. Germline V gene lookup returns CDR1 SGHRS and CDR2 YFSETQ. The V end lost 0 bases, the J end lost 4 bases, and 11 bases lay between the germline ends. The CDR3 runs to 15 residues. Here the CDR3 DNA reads TGCGCCAGCAGCTTGGTCGGAGATTTATACAATGAGCAGTTCTTC. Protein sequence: CASSLVGDLYNEQFF. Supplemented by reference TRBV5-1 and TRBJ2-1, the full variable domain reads KAGVTQTPRYLIKTRGQQVTLSCSPISGHRSVSWYQQTPGQGLQFLFEYFSETQRNKGNFPGRFSGRQFSNSRSEMNVSTLELGDSALYLCASSLVGDLYNEQFFGPGTRLTVL.

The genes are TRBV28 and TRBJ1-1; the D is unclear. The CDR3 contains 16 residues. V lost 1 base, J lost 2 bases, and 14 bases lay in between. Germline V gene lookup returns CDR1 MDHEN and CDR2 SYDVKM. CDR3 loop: CASSLYDGSGNTEAFF. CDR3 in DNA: TGTGCCAGCAGTTTATATGATGGGAGCGGTAACACTGAAGCTTTCTTT.

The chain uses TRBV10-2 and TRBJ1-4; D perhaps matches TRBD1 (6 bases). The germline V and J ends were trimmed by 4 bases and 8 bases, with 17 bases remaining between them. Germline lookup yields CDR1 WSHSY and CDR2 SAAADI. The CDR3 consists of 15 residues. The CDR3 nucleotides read TGCGCCAGCAGTGCCCTCAGGGGAGCGGGAGAAAAACTGTTTTTT. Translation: CASSALRGAGEKLFF.

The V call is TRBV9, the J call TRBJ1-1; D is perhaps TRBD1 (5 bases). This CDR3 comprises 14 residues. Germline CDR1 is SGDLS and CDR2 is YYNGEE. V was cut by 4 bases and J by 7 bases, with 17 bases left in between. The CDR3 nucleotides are TGTGCCAGCAGCTTGGGACTGGGGCTAAATGAAGCTTTCTTT. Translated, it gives CASSLGLGLNEAFF. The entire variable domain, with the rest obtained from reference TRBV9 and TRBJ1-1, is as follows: DSGVTQTPKHLITATGQRVTLRCSPRSGDLSVYWYQQSLDQGLQFLIQYYNGEERAKGNILERFSAQQFPDLHSELNLSSLELGDSALYFCASSLGLGLNEAFFGQGTRLTVV.

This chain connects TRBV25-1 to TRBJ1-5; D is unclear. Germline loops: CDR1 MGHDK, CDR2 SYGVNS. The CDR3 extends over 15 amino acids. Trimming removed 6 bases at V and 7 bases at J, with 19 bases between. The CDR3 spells CASRSSPGPGQPQHF. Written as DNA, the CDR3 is TGTGCCAGCAGATCATCCCCAGGACCGGGCCAGCCCCAGCATTTT.

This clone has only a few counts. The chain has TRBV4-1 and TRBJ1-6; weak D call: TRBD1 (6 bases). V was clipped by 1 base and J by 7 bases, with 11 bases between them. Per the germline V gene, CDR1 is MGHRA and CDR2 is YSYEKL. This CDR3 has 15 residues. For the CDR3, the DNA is TGCGCCAGCAGCCAAGGGAGGGGGAGGAATTCACCCCTCCACTTT. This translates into CASSQGRGRNSPLHF.